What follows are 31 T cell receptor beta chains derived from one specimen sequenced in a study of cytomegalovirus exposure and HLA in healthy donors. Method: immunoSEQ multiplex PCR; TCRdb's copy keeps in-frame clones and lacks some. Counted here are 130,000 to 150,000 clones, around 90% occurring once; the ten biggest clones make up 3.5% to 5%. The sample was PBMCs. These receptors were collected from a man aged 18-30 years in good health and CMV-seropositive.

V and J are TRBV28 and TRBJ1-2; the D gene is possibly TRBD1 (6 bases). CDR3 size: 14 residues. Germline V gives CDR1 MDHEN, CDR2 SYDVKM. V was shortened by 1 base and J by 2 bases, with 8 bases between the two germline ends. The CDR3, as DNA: TGTGCCAGCAGTTTATACGGACAGAACTATGGCTACACCTTC. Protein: CASSLYGQNYGYTF.

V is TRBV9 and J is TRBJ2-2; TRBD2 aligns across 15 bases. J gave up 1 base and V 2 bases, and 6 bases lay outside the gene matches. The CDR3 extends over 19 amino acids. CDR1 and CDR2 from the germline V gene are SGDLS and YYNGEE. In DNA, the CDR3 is TGTGCCAGCAGCGTGGAGGGACTAGCGGGAGGATTGAACACCGGGGAGCTGTTTTTT. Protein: CASSVEGLAGGLNTGELFF.

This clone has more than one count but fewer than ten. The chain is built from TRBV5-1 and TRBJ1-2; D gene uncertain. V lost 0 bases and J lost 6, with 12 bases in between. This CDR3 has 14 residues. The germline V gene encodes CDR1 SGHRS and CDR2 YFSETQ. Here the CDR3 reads CASSLAGGNDGYTF. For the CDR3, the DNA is TGCGCCAGCAGCTTGGCGGGAGGGAACGATGGCTACACCTTC. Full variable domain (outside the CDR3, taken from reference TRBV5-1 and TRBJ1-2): KAGVTQTPRYLIKTRGQQVTLSCSPISGHRSVSWYQQTPGQGLQFLFEYFSETQRNKGNFPGRFSGRQFSNSRSEMNVSTLELGDSALYLCASSLAGGNDGYTFGSGTRLTVV.

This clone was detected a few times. CDR3 region: CASRPRRTNTEAFF. As DNA, the CDR3 is TGTGCCAGCAGACCTAGACGTACGAACACTGAAGCTTTCTTT. V is TRBV6-1 and J is TRBJ1-1; D unresolved. The germline gives CDR1 MNHNS, CDR2 SASEGT. The CDR3 is 14 amino acids. Trimming removed 6 bases at V and 1 base at J, with 12 bases between.

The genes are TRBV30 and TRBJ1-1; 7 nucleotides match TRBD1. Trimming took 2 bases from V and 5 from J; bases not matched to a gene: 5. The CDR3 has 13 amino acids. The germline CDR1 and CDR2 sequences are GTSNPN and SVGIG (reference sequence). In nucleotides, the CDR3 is TGTGCCTGGAGTTTATCAGGGGGAACTGAAGCTTTCTTT. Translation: CAWSLSGGTEAFF.

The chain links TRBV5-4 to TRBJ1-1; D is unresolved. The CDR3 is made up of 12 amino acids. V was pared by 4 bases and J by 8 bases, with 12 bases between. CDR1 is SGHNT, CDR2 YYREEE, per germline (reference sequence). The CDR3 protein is CASSRGGVEAFF. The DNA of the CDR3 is TGTGCCAGCAGCCGTGGCGGGGTCGAAGCTTTCTTT.

The CDR3 nucleotides read TGTGCCAGTAGTCGCCCAGGCACTGAAGCTTTCTTT. It codes for CASSRPGTEAFF. The gene calls are TRBV19 and TRBJ1-1; D call uncertain. The V end was cut by 5 bases, the J end by 4 bases, with 8 bases between. The CDR3 contains 12 residues. Per the germline V gene, CDR1 is LNHDA and CDR2 is SQIVND (reference sequence).

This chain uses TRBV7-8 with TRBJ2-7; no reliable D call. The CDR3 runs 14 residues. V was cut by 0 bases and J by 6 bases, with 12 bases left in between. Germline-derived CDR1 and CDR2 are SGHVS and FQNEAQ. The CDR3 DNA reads TGTGCCAGCAGCTTAGCCCCCGTATTCAGCGAGCAGTACTTC. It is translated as CASSLAPVFSEQYF.

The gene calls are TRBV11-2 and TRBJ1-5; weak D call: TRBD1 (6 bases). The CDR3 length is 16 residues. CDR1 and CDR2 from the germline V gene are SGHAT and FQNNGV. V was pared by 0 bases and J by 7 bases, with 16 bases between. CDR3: CASSLEAGTSNQPQHF. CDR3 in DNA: TGTGCCAGCAGCTTAGAAGCTGGGACAAGTAACCAGCCCCAGCATTTT.

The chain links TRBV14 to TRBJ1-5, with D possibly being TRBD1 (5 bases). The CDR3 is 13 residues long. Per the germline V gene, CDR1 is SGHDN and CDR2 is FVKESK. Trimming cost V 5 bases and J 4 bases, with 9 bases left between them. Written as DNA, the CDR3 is TGTGCCAGCAGCGGGGCCGTTAATCAGCCCCAGCATTTT. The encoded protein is CASSGAVNQPQHF. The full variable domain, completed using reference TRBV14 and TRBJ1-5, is EAGVTQFPSHSVIEKGQTVTLRCDPISGHDNLYWYRRVMGKEIKFLLHFVKESKQDESGMPNNRFLAERTGGTYSTLKVQPAELEDSGVYFCASSGAVNQPQHFGDGTRLSIL.

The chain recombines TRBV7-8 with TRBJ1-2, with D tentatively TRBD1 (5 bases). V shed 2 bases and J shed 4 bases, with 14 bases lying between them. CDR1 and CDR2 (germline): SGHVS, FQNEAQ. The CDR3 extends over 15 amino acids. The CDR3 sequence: CASSLMGLTIYGYTF. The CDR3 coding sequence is TGTGCCAGCAGCTTAATGGGACTGACAATCTATGGCTACACCTTC.

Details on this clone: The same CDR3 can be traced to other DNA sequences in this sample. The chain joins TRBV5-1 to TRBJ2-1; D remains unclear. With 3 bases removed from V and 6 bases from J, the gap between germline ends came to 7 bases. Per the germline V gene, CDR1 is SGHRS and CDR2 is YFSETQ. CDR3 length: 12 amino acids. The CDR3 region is CASSSRGNEQFF. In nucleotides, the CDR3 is TGCGCCAGCAGCTCCCGAGGCAATGAGCAGTTCTTC. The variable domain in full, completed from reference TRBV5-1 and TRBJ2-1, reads KAGVTQTPRYLIKTRGQQVTLSCSPISGHRSVSWYQQTPGQGLQFLFEYFSETQRNKGNFPGRFSGRQFSNSRSEMNVSTLELGDSALYLCASSSRGNEQFFGPGTRLTVL.

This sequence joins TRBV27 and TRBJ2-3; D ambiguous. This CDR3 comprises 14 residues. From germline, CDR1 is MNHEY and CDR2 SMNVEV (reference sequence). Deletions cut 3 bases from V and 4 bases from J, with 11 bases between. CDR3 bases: TGTGCCAGCAGTTTCCTAACTGGGCCAGATACGCAGTATTTT. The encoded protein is CASSFLTGPDTQYF.

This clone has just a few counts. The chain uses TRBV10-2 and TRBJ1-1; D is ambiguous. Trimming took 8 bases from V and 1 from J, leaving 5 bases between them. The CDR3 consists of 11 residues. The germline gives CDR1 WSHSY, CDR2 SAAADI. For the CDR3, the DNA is TGCGCCAGCGGGCAGAACACTGAAGCTTTCTTT. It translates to CASGQNTEAFF.

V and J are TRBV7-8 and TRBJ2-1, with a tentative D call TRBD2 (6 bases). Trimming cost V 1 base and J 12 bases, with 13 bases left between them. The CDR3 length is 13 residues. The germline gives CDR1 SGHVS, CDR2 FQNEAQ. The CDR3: CASSLERRGGQFF. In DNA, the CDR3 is TGTGCCAGCAGCTTAGAACGGAGGGGAGGGCAGTTCTTC.

The CDR3 is CASSLAGGWTYEQYF. The CDR3 DNA sequence: TGCGCCAGCAGCTTGGCCGGAGGCTGGACCTACGAGCAGTACTTC. The chain joins TRBV5-1 to TRBJ2-7; tentative D call: TRBD2 (5 bases). V lost 0 bases and J lost 2, with 12 bases in between. CDR1 and CDR2 (germline): SGHRS, YFSETQ. The CDR3 consists of 15 residues.

CDR3 in DNA: TGCGCCAGCAGTAACCCAGGGACAGGAGGGGAAAAACTGTTTTTT. Protein sequence: CASSNPGTGGEKLFF. The rearrangement uses TRBV5-1 and TRBJ1-4; 8 bases agree with TRBD1. The CDR3 consists of 15 residues. CDR1 and CDR2 (germline): SGHRS, YFSETQ. V gave up 5 bases and J gave up 8 bases; unmatched junction bases: 11.

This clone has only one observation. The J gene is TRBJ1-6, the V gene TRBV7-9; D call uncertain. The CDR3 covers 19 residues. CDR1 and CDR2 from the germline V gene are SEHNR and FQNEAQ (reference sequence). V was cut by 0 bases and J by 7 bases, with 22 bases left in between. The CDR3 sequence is CASSLAPLSRGSKNSPLHF. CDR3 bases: TGTGCCAGCAGCTTAGCACCTCTATCGAGAGGGTCGAAGAATTCACCCCTCCACTTT.

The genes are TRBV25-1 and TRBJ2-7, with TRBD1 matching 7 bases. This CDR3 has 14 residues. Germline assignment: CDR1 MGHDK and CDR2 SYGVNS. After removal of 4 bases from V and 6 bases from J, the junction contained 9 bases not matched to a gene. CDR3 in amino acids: CASSATGQRSEQYF. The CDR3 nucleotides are TGTGCCAGCAGTGCGACAGGGCAGAGGTCCGAGCAGTACTTC.

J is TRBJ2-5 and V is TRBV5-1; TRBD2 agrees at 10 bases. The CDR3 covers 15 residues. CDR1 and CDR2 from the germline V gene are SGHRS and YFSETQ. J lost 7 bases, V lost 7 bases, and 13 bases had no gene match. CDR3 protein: CASFPLAGGSGTQYF. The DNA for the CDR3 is TGCGCCAGCTTCCCCTTAGCGGGAGGTTCGGGGACCCAGTACTTC.

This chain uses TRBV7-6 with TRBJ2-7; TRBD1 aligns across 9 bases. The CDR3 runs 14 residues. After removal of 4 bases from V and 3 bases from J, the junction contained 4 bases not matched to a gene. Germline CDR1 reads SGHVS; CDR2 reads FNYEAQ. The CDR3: CASSSGQGRYEQYF. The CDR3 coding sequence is TGTGCCAGCAGCTCGGGACAGGGTCGCTACGAGCAGTACTTC.

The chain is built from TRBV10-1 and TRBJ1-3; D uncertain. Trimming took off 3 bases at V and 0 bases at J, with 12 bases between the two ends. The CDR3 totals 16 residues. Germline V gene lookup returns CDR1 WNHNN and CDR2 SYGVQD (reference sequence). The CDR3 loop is CASSDYGLPSGNTIYF. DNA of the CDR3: TGCGCCAGCAGTGACTACGGACTGCCCTCTGGAAACACCATATATTTT.

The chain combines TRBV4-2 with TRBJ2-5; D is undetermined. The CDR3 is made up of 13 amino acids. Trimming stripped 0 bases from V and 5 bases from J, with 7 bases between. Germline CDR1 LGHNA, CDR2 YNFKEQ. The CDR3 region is CASSQDVSETQYF. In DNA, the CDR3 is TGTGCCAGCAGCCAAGATGTTTCGGAGACCCAGTACTTC.

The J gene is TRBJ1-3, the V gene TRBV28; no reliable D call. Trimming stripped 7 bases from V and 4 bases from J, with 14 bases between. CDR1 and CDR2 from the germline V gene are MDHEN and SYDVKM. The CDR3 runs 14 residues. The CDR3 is CASTYQEVGNTIYF. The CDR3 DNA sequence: TGTGCCAGCACATACCAGGAGGTCGGAAACACCATATATTTT.

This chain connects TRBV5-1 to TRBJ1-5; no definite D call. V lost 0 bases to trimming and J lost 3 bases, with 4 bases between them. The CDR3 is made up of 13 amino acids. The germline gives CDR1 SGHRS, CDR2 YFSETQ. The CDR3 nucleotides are TGCGCCAGCAGCTTGGCCATCAATCAGCCCCAGCATTTT. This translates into CASSLAINQPQHF. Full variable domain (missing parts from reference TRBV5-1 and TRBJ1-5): KAGVTQTPRYLIKTRGQQVTLSCSPISGHRSVSWYQQTPGQGLQFLFEYFSETQRNKGNFPGRFSGRQFSNSRSEMNVSTLELGDSALYLCASSLAINQPQHFGDGTRLSIL.

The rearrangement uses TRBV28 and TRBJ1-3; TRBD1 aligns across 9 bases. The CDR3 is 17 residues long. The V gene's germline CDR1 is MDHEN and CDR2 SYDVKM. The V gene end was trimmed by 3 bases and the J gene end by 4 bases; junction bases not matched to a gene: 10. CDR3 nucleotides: TGTGCCAGCAGTTTCCCCGGGACAGGGAACCTGGGAAACACCATATATTTT. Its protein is CASSFPGTGNLGNTIYF.

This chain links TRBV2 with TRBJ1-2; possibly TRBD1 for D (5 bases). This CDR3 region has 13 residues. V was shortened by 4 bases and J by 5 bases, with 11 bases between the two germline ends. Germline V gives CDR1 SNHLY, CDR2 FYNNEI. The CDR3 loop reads CASSVDSTYGYTF. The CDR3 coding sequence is TGTGCCAGCAGTGTCGACAGTACTTATGGCTACACCTTC.

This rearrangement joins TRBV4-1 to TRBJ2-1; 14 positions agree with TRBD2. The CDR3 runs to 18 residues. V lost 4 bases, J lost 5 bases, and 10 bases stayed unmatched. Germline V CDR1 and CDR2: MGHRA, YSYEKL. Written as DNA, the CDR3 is TGCGCCAGCAGCCTTGGACCCGGGACTAGCGGGAGTAACAATGAGCAGTTCTTC. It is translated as CASSLGPGTSGSNNEQFF.

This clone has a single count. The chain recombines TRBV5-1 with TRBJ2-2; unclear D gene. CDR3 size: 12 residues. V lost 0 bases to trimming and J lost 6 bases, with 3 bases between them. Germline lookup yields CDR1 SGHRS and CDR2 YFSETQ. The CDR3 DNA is TGCGCCAGCAGCTTGGCAGCCGGGGAGCTGTTTTTT. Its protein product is CASSLAAGELFF.

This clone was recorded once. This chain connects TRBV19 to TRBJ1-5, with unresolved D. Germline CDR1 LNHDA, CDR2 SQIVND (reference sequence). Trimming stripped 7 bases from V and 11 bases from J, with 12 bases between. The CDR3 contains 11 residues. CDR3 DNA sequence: TGTGCCAGTACCTCCGCCGGGGCCCAGCATTTT. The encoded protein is CASTSAGAQHF.

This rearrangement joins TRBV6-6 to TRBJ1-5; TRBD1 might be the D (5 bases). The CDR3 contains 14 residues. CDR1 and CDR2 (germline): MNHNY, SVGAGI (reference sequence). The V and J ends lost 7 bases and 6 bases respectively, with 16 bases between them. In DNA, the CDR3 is TGTGCCAGCACCCCTGGGGGGGTGGGTCAGCCCCAGCATTTT. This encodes CASTPGGVGQPQHF.